Listed below are T cell receptor beta chains from one sample, sequenced in a study of blood T cells in healthy people across ages. Each CDR3 protein is one row after TCRdb ran MiXCR on the 5' RACE reads. This sample has roughly 680,000 distinct CDR3 sequences, with 45% to 50% found just once. Sequences were obtained from blood. The receptors were gathered from a woman aged 55-69 years in good health. CDR3s include the opening cysteine and the closing phenylalanine or tryptophan. A D gene is named only where the DNA matches it firmly. The size of a clone is reported for some rows only, either as once, few or many, or as a class for expanded clones.

few	TRBJ2-5	NA	TRBV5-1	14	TGCGCCAGCAGCGACGTACAGGGAGGGGAGACCCAGTACTTC	CASSDVQGGETQYF
NA	TRBJ2-3	TRBD2	TRBV7-3	14	TGTGCCAGCAGCTCGGGACTAGCAGCAGATACGCAGTATTTT	CASSSGLAADTQYF
few	TRBJ2-5	NA	TRBV6-5	13	TGTGCCAGCAGTTGGACTCTGCAAGAGACCCAGTACTTC	CASSWTLQETQYF
NA	TRBJ2-5	TRBD2	TRBV3-1	18	TGTGCCAGCAGCCCAGGCCCGACTAGCGGGAGTTGGCAAGAGACCCAGTACTTC	CASSPGPTSGSWQETQYF
NA	TRBJ1-4	NA	TRBV7-2	16	TGTGCCAGCAGCCCGGGGGGTAGGGGGGCGTATGAAAAACTGTTTTTT	CASSPGGRGAYEKLFF
few	TRBJ1-4	NA	TRBV20-1	14	TGCAGTGCCGGAGCGGGACACGTCAATGAAAAACTGTTTTTT	CSAGAGHVNEKLFF
few	TRBJ2-7	TRBD1	TRBV12-3/TRBV12-4	16	TGTGCCAGCAGTGCCGCCCAACAGGGGGCGCATCCCGAGCAGTACTTC	CASSAAQQGAHPEQYF
NA	TRBJ1-2	TRBD1	TRBV24-1	15	TGTGCCACCAGTGATGCGCCGGGACAGTGGGGTGGCTACACCTTC	CATSDAPGQWGGYTF
NA	TRBJ2-3	TRBD2	TRBV10-3	15	TGTGCCGTCGCCTCCAGGACTAGTATCCCAGATACGCAGTATTTT	CAVASRTSIPDTQYF
few	TRBJ2-7	TRBD1	TRBV9	16	TGTGCCAGCAGCGTAGGGCCGGGACAGGGTGTATACGAGCAGTACTTC	CASSVGPGQGVYEQYF
few	TRBJ2-3	NA	TRBV6-2/TRBV6-3	10	TGTGCCAGCAGATCTGGTACGCAGTATTTT	CASRSGTQYF
NA	TRBJ2-3	TRBD2	TRBV28	15	TGTGCCAGTTTCGAACTAGCGGGAGACACAGATACGCAGTATTTT	CASFELAGDTDTQYF
NA	TRBJ1-2	NA	TRBV15	14	TGTGCCACCAGCAGAGATGTAGGGCTCGATGGCTACACCTTC	CATSRDVGLDGYTF
NA	TRBJ2-1	TRBD1	TRBV4-3	17	TGCGCCAGCAGCCAAGAACCCCCGGACAGGGGGGTAAATGAGCAGTTCTTC	CASSQEPPDRGVNEQFF
NA	TRBJ2-1	NA	TRBV7-9	16	TGTGCCAGCGGTCGAACTTTGAGGGAGCGATACAATGAGCAGTTCTTC	CASGRTLRERYNEQFF
few	TRBJ1-1	NA	TRBV3-1	12	TGTGCCAGCAATGGACGGGACACTGAAGCTTTCTTT	CASNGRDTEAFF
NA	TRBJ1-1	NA	TRBV4-3	15	TGCGCCAGCAGCCAAGTAGGACAGCCGAACACTGAAGCTTTCTTT	CASSQVGQPNTEAFF
NA	TRBJ1-2	TRBD1	TRBV10-3	13	TGTGCCGCCCGGGACAGGGGCAACTATGGCTACACCTTC	CAARDRGNYGYTF
NA	TRBJ2-1	TRBD2	TRBV6-4	18	TGTGCCAACAGTGACTCGGCACTGGGACTAGCGGGAGTGAATGAGCAGTTCTTC	CANSDSALGLAGVNEQFF
NA	TRBJ1-1	NA	TRBV7-9	12	TGTGCCAGCAGCCCACAGATATCGGGAGCTTTCTTT	CASSPQISGAFF
few	TRBJ1-5	TRBD1	TRBV12-3/TRBV12-4	15	TGTGCCAGCAGTACCGGGACAGGGGGCAATCAGCCCCAGCATTTT	CASSTGTGGNQPQHF
NA	TRBJ2-4	NA	TRBV29-1	11	TGCAGCGTGGGGGCCAAAAACATTCGGTACTTC	CSVGAKNIRYF
NA	TRBJ2-5	TRBD2	TRBV5-1	16	TGCGCCAGCAGCCCGAGCGCTAGCGGGAGGTCAGAGACCCAGTACTTC	CASSPSASGRSETQYF
NA	TRBJ2-7	TRBD2	TRBV7-6	17	TGTGCCAGCAGCTTAGCTGCCCCGGGAGGCGCCCGTTACGAGCAGTACTTC	CASSLAAPGGARYEQYF
NA	TRBJ2-3	TRBD2	TRBV27	16	TGTGCCAGCAGTGCTTTGACTAGCGCCTACACAGATACGCAGTATTTT	CASSALTSAYTDTQYF
NA	TRBJ2-7	NA	TRBV20-1	15	TGCAGTGCTAGGAGGGTAGACTACCTCTCCTACGAGCAGTACTTC	CSARRVDYLSYEQYF
NA	TRBJ1-5	NA	TRBV7-2	12	TGTGCCAGCAGCCCAACTCGACAGCCCCAGCATTTT	CASSPTRQPQHF
NA	TRBJ2-1	NA	TRBV15	15	TGTGCCACCAGCAGAGACGACTCCTCCTACAATGAGCAGTTCTTC	CATSRDDSSYNEQFF
few	TRBJ2-4	NA	TRBV29-1	15	TGCAGCGTTCAAGGTGGACAGCGTACCAAAAACATTCAGTACTTC	CSVQGGQRTKNIQYF
NA	TRBJ2-7	NA	TRBV28	14	TGTGCCACCCAAGACGGGATCTCCTACAATGAGCAGTACTTC	CATQDGISYNEQYF
NA	TRBJ1-2	NA	TRBV20-1	13	TGCAGTGCCCCACTAGGTCGGAACTATGGCTACACCTTC	CSAPLGRNYGYTF
NA	TRBJ2-7	NA	TRBV6-5	12	TGTGCCAGCGCATCTAGCCCCTACGAGCAGTACTTC	CASASSPYEQYF
NA	TRBJ2-5	NA	TRBV11-1	22	TGTGCCAGCAGTATCCTTGGATGGGAACCACGCTCGGGGGCGCGGAGAGGAGAGACCCAGTACTTC	CASSILGWEPRSGARRGETQYF
NA	TRBJ2-7	NA	TRBV29-1	13	TGCAGCGTTGAAGGACAGTCAACCTACGAGCAGTACTTC	CSVEGQSTYEQYF
NA	TRBJ2-7	NA	TRBV20-1	12	TGCAGTGCTAGAGAGTCCGTCTACGAGCAGTACTTC	CSARESVYEQYF
once	TRBJ2-7	NA	TRBV20-1	13	TGCAGTGCCGCCCCCGAGAGCCCCTACGAGCAGTACTTC	CSAAPESPYEQYF
many	TRBJ2-5	TRBD2	TRBV20-1	15	TGCAGTGCTAGAGATGAGCGGGAGTACTTGGAGACCCAGTACTTC	CSARDEREYLETQYF
few	TRBJ2-3	TRBD1	TRBV5-6	13	TGTGCCAGCACGACAGGGTACACAGATACGCAGTATTTT	CASTTGYTDTQYF